A selection of T cell receptor beta chains follows, all from one sample in a study of post-analysis software for immune sequencing data. TCRdb analysed the PCR reads with MiXCR anew, one entry per CDR3 protein. The sample gives roughly 600,000 distinct CDR3 sequences, roughly 47% of which show up once; about 1.5% is in the top ten. The sample comprised blood. The receptors come from a girl between 5 and 17 years old with multiple sclerosis. The CDR3 runs from the conserved cysteine through the conserved F or W. Fields, in order: CDR3 protein, V gene, J gene.

CDR3aa: CASSFGGSLDEQYF
v_gene: TRBV12-3/TRBV12-4
j_gene: .

CDR3aa: CASSSVGVTNEKLFF
v_gene: TRBV7-9
j_gene: TRBJ1-4

CDR3aa: CSARDVRTSGQETQYF
v_gene: TRBV20-1
j_gene: TRBJ2-5

CDR3aa: CASSPTGTPTYEQYF
v_gene: TRBV6-6
j_gene: TRBJ2-7

CDR3aa: CATLDGNSYEQYF
v_gene: TRBV27
j_gene: TRBJ2-7

CDR3aa: CASSLSLKGNEQYF
v_gene: TRBV11-2
j_gene: TRBJ2-7

CDR3aa: CASTLWGGNEAFF
v_gene: TRBV7-2
j_gene: TRBJ1-1

CDR3aa: CASSEQREVEETQYF
v_gene: TRBV25-1
j_gene: TRBJ2-5

CDR3aa: CASSLTGYVDTEAFF
v_gene: TRBV5-1
j_gene: TRBJ1-1

CDR3aa: CASSYDREYGYTF
v_gene: TRBV6-6
j_gene: TRBJ1-2

CDR3aa: CASSPGVRNGYTF
v_gene: TRBV3-1
j_gene: TRBJ1-2

CDR3aa: CASRTGTPRGDTQYF
v_gene: TRBV6-5
j_gene: TRBJ2-3

CDR3aa: CASLGGPYDSPLHF
v_gene: TRBV6-1
j_gene: TRBJ1-6

CDR3aa: CSAGRSGVSYEQYF
v_gene: TRBV20-1
j_gene: TRBJ2-7

CDR3aa: CASSRGADEQYF
v_gene: TRBV12-3/TRBV12-4
j_gene: TRBJ2-7

CDR3aa: CASKEGPHVLEQYF
v_gene: TRBV5-1
j_gene: TRBJ2-5

CDR3aa: CASRPGAETQYF
v_gene: TRBV12-3/TRBV12-4
j_gene: TRBJ2-5